Here is one T cell receptor (beta chain) with its context. The antigen is unknown. Both TRBC1 and TRBC2 were covered by a beta constant-region primer of two equimolar oligonucleotides. Ligation attached a single-stranded oligonucleotide with a 12-nucleotide UMI and the SP2 primer to the cDNA 3' end. Four rounds of PCR amplified the ligated cDNA using nested alpha and beta constant-region primers plus SP2. MiXCR, applied by TCRdb to the UMI-ligation and nested PCR reads, yields one record per CDR3 protein. The sample comprises some 83,000 distinct CDR3 sequences, less than 15% of which are singletons, and 0.75% to 0.95% rests with the top ten. This record comes from a study of naive and memory T cell subsets. Overall study results and limits: Diversity fell and Gini index rose from naive through CM, EM, EMRA. Between naive and memory subsets, TCR abundance power law exponents differed.

The length of the CDR3 is 17 residues. Losses at the gene ends were 0 bases for V and 1 base for J; bases not matched to a gene: 4. Germline lookup yields CDR1 MGHRA and CDR2 YSYEKL. The source material was central memory CD4+ T cells from blood. V is TRBV4-1 and J is TRBJ2-5, with TRBD1 identical over 11 bases. The clonotype was recovered from a human donor in good health. CDR3 sequence: CASSQEVGTGGQETQYF. DNA for the CDR3: TGCGCCAGCAGCCAAGAGGTCGGGACAGGGGGCCAAGAGACCCAGTACTTC.